The next 18 T cell receptor beta chains were all read from a single sample in a study of T-cell reconstitution after alpha-beta-depleted transplantation in children. A TCRbeta library incorporating unique molecular identifiers was prepared. TCRdb redid the calling of the PCR reads with MiXCR, one entry per CDR3 protein. The sample contains around 380,000 distinct CDR3 sequences, 11% of which appear only once. Sample: PBMCs from the stem cell graft donor, taken from the stem cell graft. The receptors were sampled from a human donor who donated a stem cell graft to a child with acute myeloid leukemia.

This clonotype was seen a handful of times. V is TRBV20-1 and J is TRBJ1-1, with 10 positions matching TRBD1. The V and J ends lost 3 bases and 2 bases, in that order; junction bases with no gene match: 3. Germline CDR1 DFQATT, CDR2 SNEGSKA (reference sequence). The CDR3 spans 14 residues. The DNA for the CDR3 is TGCAGTGCTAGTGGACAGGGGGAAAACACTGAAGCTTTCTTT. Its translation: CSASGQGENTEAFF.

There are many counts of this clonotype. The rearrangement links TRBV18 to TRBJ2-2; no reliable D call. Trimming removed 1 base from V and 0 bases from J, with 6 bases in between. Germline V CDR1 and CDR2: KGHSH, LQKENI. The CDR3 extends over 15 amino acids. CDR3 coding DNA: TGTGCCAGCTCACCACTAAAGTCGAACACCGGGGAGCTGTTTTTT. Amino acid sequence: CASSPLKSNTGELFF.

The rearrangement uses TRBV20-1 and TRBJ2-7; 8 nucleotides agree with TRBD2. With V trimmed by 5 bases and J by 7 bases, 16 bases remained unmatched. Germline lookup yields CDR1 DFQATT and CDR2 SNEGSKA (reference sequence). The CDR3 is made up of 15 amino acids. CDR3 coding DNA: TGCAGTGCTCCGGGACTAGGGGGTTTCCTTGGGGAGCAGTACTTC. Amino acids: CSAPGLGGFLGEQYF.

The J gene is TRBJ2-5, the V gene TRBV29-1; D perhaps matches TRBD1 (5 bases). The CDR3 spans 13 residues. The V end lost 1 base, the J end lost 1 base, and 7 bases lay between the germline ends. The germline CDR1 and CDR2 sequences are SQVTM and ANQGSEA. CDR3 nucleotides: TGCAGCGTTGAAGTCAGGGTCCAAGAGACCCAGTACTTC. It encodes CSVEVRVQETQYF.

This chain joins TRBV20-1 and TRBJ2-7, with TRBD1 identical over 9 bases. Germline V gene data show CDR1 as DFQATT and CDR2 as SNEGSKA (reference sequence). V shed 3 bases and J 3 bases; nucleotides not matched to a gene: 9. The CDR3 contains 15 residues. The CDR3: CSARNSGQGNYEQYF. Here the CDR3 DNA reads TGCAGTGCTAGGAATTCGGGACAGGGCAACTACGAGCAGTACTTC.

This clonotype was counted between two and nine times. This chain connects TRBV30 to TRBJ1-1; D is possibly TRBD1 (5 bases). Trimming pared 3 bases from V and 6 bases from J, leaving 14 bases between. This CDR3 is 13 amino acids long. Germline V gives CDR1 GTSNPN, CDR2 SVGIG (reference sequence). The CDR3 protein is CAWSLQGVPEAFF. The DNA for the CDR3 is TGTGCCTGGAGCCTCCAGGGAGTGCCTGAAGCTTTCTTT.

The CDR3 nucleotides are TGCGCCAGCAGCCTAGCGGGAACCCACGAGCAGTACTTC. Translation: CASSLAGTHEQYF. The chain uses TRBV5-1 and TRBJ2-7; TRBD2 matches 9 bases. Germline CDR1 and CDR2: SGHRS and YFSETQ. V gave up 4 bases and J gave up 5 bases; unmatched junction bases: 4. The CDR3 has 13 residues.

This clonotype was seen at least ten times. The genes are TRBV18 and TRBJ1-6, with D perhaps TRBD1 (6 bases). V was pared by 6 bases and J by 9 bases, with 15 bases between. The CDR3 covers 14 residues. Germline V gene sequence: CDR1 KGHSH, CDR2 LQKENI. The CDR3 bases are TGTGCCAGCTCTACAGGGCAAGGGATTTCACCCCTCCACTTT. Residues: CASSTGQGISPLHF.

The genes are TRBV11-2 and TRBJ2-3; 9 bases fit TRBD2. CDR1 SGHAT and CDR2 FQNNGV come from the germline V gene. The CDR3 contains 15 residues. The J segment lost 3 bases and the V segment lost 3 bases, leaving 4 bases of the junction unmatched. The CDR3 protein is CASSLAGGWTDTQYF. In nucleotides, the CDR3 is TGTGCCAGCAGCTTGGCGGGAGGGTGGACAGATACGCAGTATTTT.

The chain combines TRBV4-2 with TRBJ2-3, with 9 bases matching TRBD1. Trimming cost V 1 base and J 5 bases; bases outside gene matches: 4. Germline V gene data show CDR1 as LGHNA and CDR2 as YNFKEQ. CDR3 length: 15 residues. The CDR3 DNA follows: TGTGCCAGCAGCCAAGGGGACAGGGAAAAAGATACGCAGTATTTT. This encodes CASSQGDREKDTQYF.

In its sample, this clonotype was seen many times. The CDR3 region has the DNA TGTGCCAGCAGCGCCAATAGTCGCAACACCATATATTTT. Translation gives CASSANSRNTIYF. The chain is built from TRBV9 and TRBJ1-3; D is unresolved. This CDR3 is 13 amino acids long. V gave up 3 bases and J gave up 7 bases, with 11 bases separating them. The germline gives CDR1 SGDLS, CDR2 YYNGEE.

This clonotype was found many times. This chain joins TRBV10-3 and TRBJ2-1; D not resolved. The CDR3 has 12 amino acids. CDR1 and CDR2 from the germline V gene are ENHRY and SYGVKD. Trimming left V 7 bases short and J 5 bases short, with 9 bases between. The CDR3 nucleotides are TGTGCCATCAAAGGGTCCAACAATGAGCAGTTCTTC. Its translation is CAIKGSNNEQFF.

The table lists this clonotype with many counts. V usage is TRBV7-2 and J usage is TRBJ2-7, with D hard to call. Between the trimmed V and J ends, which lost 2 bases and 4 bases, there was a span of 3 bases. CDR1 and CDR2 from the germline V gene are SGHTA and FQGNSA. CDR3 length: 11 amino acids. The CDR3 protein is CASSLRYEQYF. As DNA, the CDR3 is TGTGCCAGCAGCTTAAGATACGAGCAGTACTTC.

This clonotype was detected many times. V usage is TRBV15 and J usage is TRBJ1-2; no clear D. Germline values: CDR1 LNHNV, CDR2 YYDKDF (reference sequence). This CDR3 is built from 14 residues. Trimming took off 0 bases at V and 0 bases at J, with 5 bases between the two ends. CDR3 region: CATSRDPANYGYTF. The CDR3 DNA follows: TGTGCCACCAGCAGAGATCCAGCTAACTATGGCTACACCTTC.

The V and J genes are TRBV5-4 and TRBJ2-1; D possibly uses TRBD1 or TRBD2 (5 bases each). V was trimmed by 6 bases and J by 8 bases, leaving 15 bases between them. Germline-derived CDR1 and CDR2 are SGHNT and YYREEE (reference sequence). The length of the CDR3 is 13 residues. This CDR3 reads CASTMGEMDEQFF. CDR3 DNA sequence: TGTGCCAGCACTATGGGGGAGATGGATGAGCAGTTCTTC.

The chain employs TRBV7-2 and TRBJ1-2, with no clear D. V gave up 1 base and J gave up 3 bases, with 6 bases separating them. Germline V gene data show CDR1 as SGHTA and CDR2 as FQGNSA. The CDR3 sequence is 13 residues long. CDR3 coding DNA: TGTGCCAGCAGCTTAGACGGAGACTATGGCTACACCTTC. It is translated as CASSLDGDYGYTF.

This chain connects TRBV25-1 to TRBJ2-7, with TRBD1 matching 9 bases. The germline V gene has CDR1 MGHDK and CDR2 SYGVNS. CDR3 length equals 13 residues. J was trimmed by 7 bases and V by 7 bases; bases with no gene match: 8. CDR3 nucleotide sequence: TGTGCCAGCATTGAGGACAGGGGCCTTGAGCAGTACGTC. As protein: CASIEDRGLEQYV.

There are many counts of this clonotype. This chain joins TRBV20-1 and TRBJ2-7; a possible D gene is TRBD2 (5 bases). Trimming took 6 bases from V and 4 from J, leaving 10 bases between them. CDR3 length equals 11 residues. In germline, CDR1 is DFQATT, CDR2 SNEGSKA (reference sequence). The CDR3 nucleotides are TGCAGTGCCAATAGGGAGTACGAGCAGTACTTC. Its translation: CSANREYEQYF.